This TCR beta chain was identified in a study of CD4 T cells in lung cancer (dated by TCRdb to between 2019 and 2020). For context, the study as a whole: In the study, blood T cells of NSCLC patients were screened for responses to candidate mutation-encoded neoepitopes, and neoantigen-specific CD4+ T-cell clones and TCRs were isolated. Tumor and non-adjacent lung tissue came from a handful of patients undergoing curative-intent resections for stage I-III non-small cell lung cancer. Lung adenocarcinoma or squamous cell carcinoma was present in the resected patients, who were aged 60 to 69 at blood donation and were mostly former smokers. Treatments received by the patients before blood donation included platinum chemotherapy, and some patients received nivolumab or pembrolizumab. The frequency of neoantigen-specific clonotypes in tumor resections, non-adjacent lung and cultured T-cell products was followed using TCRB deep sequencing.

Non-adjacent lung tissue was taken as far as possible from the malignant lesion, at least 3 cm away, from the same resection. Libraries were prepared through the immunoSEQ multiplex PCR assay. Qiagen DNeasy or QIAamp micro DNA kits were used to isolate DNA, and the Adaptive Biotechnology human TCRB sequencing kit was used to sequence TCRB. An Illumina MiSeq was used to sequence the TCRB libraries. In the source study's methods: The kit provider's software was used to analyze TCRB sequence data, and Fisher's exact test was used to test clonotype templates for tumor enrichment. TCRdb obtained this table from immuneACCESS and retained in-frame rearrangements with V and J assigned. These tables miss some clones; where compared with another copy, unresolved V genes account for less than half of the shortfall, and the remainder is unexplained. V, J and clone size are those of that table, while D and trimming were read from the DNA. The sample table contains around 11,000 clones; only one count was recorded for more than 60% of them. The ten largest clones represent 15% to 19% of the sample.

Here is what the overall study found, with its caveats: Rather than memory responses to the cancer, some blood-derived responses might reflect cross-reactivity or in vitro priming of naive T cells.

Germline trimming amounts to 3 bases on V and 8 bases on J, with 9 as the count of junction bases outside the gene matches. The CDR3 goes from the cysteine to the phenylalanine over 15 residues. Just CDR3 DNA is preserved here, 45 bases in frame from base 1. From a lookup of the germline V gene, CDR1 and CDR2 are MNHNS and SASEGT. Remarks on this clone: Its target antigen remains unknown. Qualities for individual bases were not recorded, and no much larger clone is one base off.

This receptor was identified in a man aged 60 to 75 with non-small cell lung cancer. Sequencing was carried out using normal lung tissue taken away from the tumor. The chain is encoded by TRBV6-1 joined to TRBJ2-1; a stretch of 8 junction bases matches TRBD2. The sequenced DNA: TGTGCCAGCAGTGATCGAGCGGGAGCCTGGGATGAGCAGTTCTTC. It translates to CASSDRAGAWDEQFF.